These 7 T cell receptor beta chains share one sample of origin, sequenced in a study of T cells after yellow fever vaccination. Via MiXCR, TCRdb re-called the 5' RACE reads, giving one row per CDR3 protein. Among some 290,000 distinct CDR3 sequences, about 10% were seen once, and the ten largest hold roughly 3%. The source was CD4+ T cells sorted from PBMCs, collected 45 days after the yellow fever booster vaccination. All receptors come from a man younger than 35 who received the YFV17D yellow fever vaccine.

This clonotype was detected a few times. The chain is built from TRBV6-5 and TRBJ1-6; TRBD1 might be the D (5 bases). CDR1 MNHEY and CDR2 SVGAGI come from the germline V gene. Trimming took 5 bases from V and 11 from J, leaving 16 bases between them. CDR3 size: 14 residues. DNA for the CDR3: TGTGCCAGCAGTCGGGACCCCGATGTCCCACCCCTCCACTTT. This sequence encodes CASSRDPDVPPLHF.

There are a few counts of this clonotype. For the CDR3, the DNA is TGTGCCAGTAGTAGAGTCAGAAACGAGCAGTACGTC. Protein sequence: CASSRVRNEQYV. The rearrangement links TRBV19 to TRBJ2-7; D ambiguous. Trimming took 4 bases from V and 5 from J, leaving 9 bases between them. CDR1 and CDR2 from the germline V gene are LNHDA and SQIVND (reference sequence). The CDR3 consists of 12 residues.

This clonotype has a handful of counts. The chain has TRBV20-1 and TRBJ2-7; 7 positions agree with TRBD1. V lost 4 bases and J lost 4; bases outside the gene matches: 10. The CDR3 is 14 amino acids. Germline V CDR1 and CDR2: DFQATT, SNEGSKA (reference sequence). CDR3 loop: CSAIRTGSFYEQYF. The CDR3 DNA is TGCAGTGCTATCCGGACAGGTTCCTTTTACGAGCAGTACTTC.

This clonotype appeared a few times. The CDR3 nucleotides read TGTGCCAGCACTACATCGCAAGGTCAGCCCCAGCATTTT. It codes for CASTTSQGQPQHF. The gene calls are TRBV6-5 and TRBJ1-5; no definite D call. Germline V gene sequence: CDR1 MNHEY, CDR2 SVGAGI. The CDR3 covers 13 residues. V was clipped by 7 bases and J by 6 bases, with 13 bases between them.

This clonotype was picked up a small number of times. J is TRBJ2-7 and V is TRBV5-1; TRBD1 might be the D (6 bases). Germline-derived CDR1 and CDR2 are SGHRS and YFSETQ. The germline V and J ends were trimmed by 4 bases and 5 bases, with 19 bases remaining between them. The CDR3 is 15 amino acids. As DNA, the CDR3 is TGCGCCAGCAGCACCTCCGGGACAAGTGTCCACGAGCAGTACTTC. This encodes CASSTSGTSVHEQYF.

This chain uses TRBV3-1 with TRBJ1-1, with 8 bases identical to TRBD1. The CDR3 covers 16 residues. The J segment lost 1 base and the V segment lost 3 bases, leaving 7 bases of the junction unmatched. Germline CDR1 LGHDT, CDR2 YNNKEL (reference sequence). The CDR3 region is CASSHHGQGGNTEAFF. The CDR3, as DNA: TGTGCCAGCAGCCACCACGGACAGGGAGGGAACACTGAAGCTTTCTTT.

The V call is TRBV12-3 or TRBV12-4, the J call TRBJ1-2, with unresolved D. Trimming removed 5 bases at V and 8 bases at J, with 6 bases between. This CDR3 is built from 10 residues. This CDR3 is CASSRVGYTF. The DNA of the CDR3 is TGTGCCAGCAGTCGGGTGGGCTACACCTTC.